This T cell receptor (beta chain) was obtained from a study of T cell responses to AZD1222 COVID-19 vaccine. Profiling relied on immunoSEQ multiplex PCR, and the TCRdb table lists in-frame clones only, not all of them. Of roughly 81,000 clones listed, 70% to 90% are singletons. V was cut by 3 bases and J by 2 bases, with 13 bases left in between. There are 15 residues in the CDR3. The germline CDR1 and CDR2 sequences are MDHEN and SYDVKM. Sequencing was performed on peripheral blood, taken on day 0 of AZD1222 vaccination. The chain carries TRBV28 and TRBJ1-2; the D gene is possibly TRBD1 (5 bases). This clonotype was sampled from an adult in good health. CDR3: CASSLAVGRNYGYTF. For the CDR3, the DNA is TGTGCCAGCAGTTTGGCCGTGGGGCGGAACTATGGCTACACCTTC.